A single T cell receptor beta chain is shown here with its context. The sample belongs to a study of blood T cell repertoires in COVID-19. Overall study context: The study drew acute and convalescent COVID-19 samples from the United States, Italy and Spain. Sample material is recorded as cDNA or gDNA derived from T cells, B-cell-depleted T cells, or PBMCs.

Original processing methods: How many nucleated cells were present was estimated from reference gene primer amplification. Libraries were prepared by immunoSEQ multiplex PCR; TCRdb keeps only in-frame clonotypes and omits some of them. Clonal size and the V and J genes are those of that table, whereas D and trimming came from the DNA. The top ten hold over 5.5% of the sample, which has roughly 21,000 clones, 83% seen once. J was trimmed by 5 bases and V by 2 bases; bases with no gene match: 2. In germline, CDR1 is SGHRS, CDR2 YFSETQ. The CDR3 spans 14 residues. The sequenced sample was peripheral blood. This clonotype was obtained from a human donor in a cohort sampled during active COVID-19. This sequence joins TRBV5-1 and TRBJ2-5; the match to TRBD2 covers 11 bases. The CDR3 DNA reads TGCGCCAGCAGCTTTAGCGGGGGGGCGGAGACCCAGTACTTC. Amino acids: CASSFSGGAETQYF.